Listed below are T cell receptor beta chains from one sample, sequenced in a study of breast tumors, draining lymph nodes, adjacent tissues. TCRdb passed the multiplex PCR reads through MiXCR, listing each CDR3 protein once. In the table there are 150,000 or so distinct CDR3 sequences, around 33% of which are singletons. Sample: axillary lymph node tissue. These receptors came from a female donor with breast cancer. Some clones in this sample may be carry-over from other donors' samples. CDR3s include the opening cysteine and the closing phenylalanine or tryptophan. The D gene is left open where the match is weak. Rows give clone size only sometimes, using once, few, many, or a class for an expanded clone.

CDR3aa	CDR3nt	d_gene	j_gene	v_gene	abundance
CASSHSGRTNNEQFF	TGTGCCAGCAGTCACTCGGGGCGGACAAACAATGAGCAGTTCTTC	-	TRBJ2-1	TRBV6-5	-
CASSQDRTRQGYGYTF	TGTGCCAGCAGCCAAGATAGGACTAGACAGGGTTATGGCTACACCTTC	TRBD1	TRBJ1-2	TRBV4-2	-
CASSFLGDTEAFF	TGTGCCAGCAGTTTTTTGGGGGACACTGAAGCTTTCTTT	-	TRBJ1-1	TRBV28	-
CATSDLKGRTETQYF	TGTGCCACCAGTGATTTGAAGGGACGAACGGAGACCCAGTACTTC	-	TRBJ2-5	TRBV24-1	-
CASSLLTGPSNQPQHF	TGTGCCAGCAGCTTACTTACCGGACCCTCAAATCAGCCCCAGCATTTT	-	TRBJ1-5	TRBV11-2	-
CSARALSGDTGELFF	TGCAGTGCTAGAGCTCTTTCAGGGGACACCGGGGAGCTGTTTTTT	-	TRBJ2-2	TRBV20-1	many
CASREGQYTEAFF	TGTGCCAGCAGAGAGGGACAGTACACTGAAGCTTTCTTT	TRBD1	TRBJ1-1	TRBV2	-
CASSSGVRKSSTDTQYF	TGTGCCAGCAGCTCCGGCGTGCGGAAATCTAGCACAGATACGCAGTATTTT	-	TRBJ2-3	TRBV7-2	-
CATGLAGETQYF	TGTGCCACGGGACTAGCGGGAGAGACCCAGTACTTC	TRBD2	TRBJ2-5	TRBV7-9	-
CASSWTPDGGGGYTF	TGTGCCAGCAGCTGGACCCCTGACGGGGGGGGAGGCTACACCTTC	-	TRBJ1-2	TRBV7-2	many
CASSYSSSYEQYF	TGTGCCAGCAGTTACTCCAGCTCCTACGAGCAGTACTTC	-	TRBJ2-7	TRBV6-2/TRBV6-3	many
CAWSPGGGNQPQHF	TGTGCCTGGAGTCCGGGGGGCGGCAATCAGCCCCAGCATTTT	-	TRBJ1-5	TRBV30	many
CASSLKQWGTGTQPQHF	TGTGCCAGCAGCTTAAAACAGTGGGGGACAGGCACTCAGCCCCAGCATTTT	TRBD1	TRBJ1-5	TRBV7-3	-
CAIRGNSDLETQYF	TGTGCCATCAGGGGGAACTCAGATCTAGAGACCCAGTACTTC	-	TRBJ2-5	TRBV10-3	many
CASSASTGYTDTQYF	TGTGCCAGCAGCGCGTCGACAGGGTACACAGATACGCAGTATTTT	TRBD1	TRBJ2-3	TRBV7-6	many
CASSQDPPESSYNPPLHF	TGTGCCAGCAGCCAAGACCCCCCCGAGAGCTCCTATAATCCACCCCTCCACTTT	-	TRBJ1-6	TRBV7-6	many
CSASSRETQYF	TGCAGTGCTAGTTCCCGGGAGACCCAGTACTTC	-	TRBJ2-5	TRBV20-1	-
CSAPPVQGSGYTF	TGCAGTGCCCCCCCGGTCCAGGGGAGCGGCTACACCTTC	-	TRBJ1-2	TRBV20-1	many
CASHVAGGHSYNEQFF	TGTGCCAGCCACGTGGCGGGGGGCCACTCCTACAATGAGCAGTTCTTC	TRBD2	TRBJ2-1	TRBV28	-
CASSLPGNSPLHF	TGCGCCAGCAGCCTCCCAGGAAATTCACCCCTCCACTTT	-	TRBJ1-6	TRBV4-3	many
CSVERGLLKDGYTF	TGCAGCGTTGAGCGAGGACTCCTAAAGGATGGCTACACCTTC	-	TRBJ1-2	TRBV29-1	many
CASSLGGQGYSPLHF	TGCGCCAGCAGCTTGGGTGGACAGGGTTATTCACCCCTCCACTTT	TRBD1	TRBJ1-6	TRBV5-1	many
CASSSGDMASSYGYTF	TGTGCCAGCAGCTCGGGGGACATGGCCTCTTCCTATGGCTACACCTTC	-	TRBJ1-2	TRBV5-8	many
CAWGRKGARSYNSPLHF	TGTGCCTGGGGGCGAAAGGGGGCGCGCTCCTATAATTCACCCCTCCACTTT	TRBD1	TRBJ1-6	TRBV30	many
CASSQEGERNYGYTF	TGTGCCAGCAGCCAAGAGGGGGAACGGAACTATGGCTACACCTTC	-	TRBJ1-2	TRBV14	-
CSVERTGDNEKLSF	TGCAGCGTTGAGAGGACAGGTGATAATGAAAAACTGTCTTTT	TRBD1	TRBJ1-4	TRBV29-1	-
CASSGNSGIGPPLHF	TGTGCCAGCAGTGGGAACTCGGGGATCGGGCCACCCCTCCACTTT	-	TRBJ1-6	TRBV6-2/TRBV6-3	many
CASSLSRTEGWYNEQFF	TGCGCCAGCAGCCTATCCCGGACAGAAGGATGGTACAATGAGCAGTTCTTC	-	TRBJ2-1	TRBV4-3	many
CASSITRARADTQYF	TGTGCCAGTAGTATTACCAGGGCGAGGGCAGATACGCAGTATTTT	-	TRBJ2-3	TRBV19	-
CASSRWTGLYNEQFF	TGTGCCAGCAGTCGTTGGACAGGGCTGTACAACGAGCAGTTCTTC	TRBD1	TRBJ2-1	TRBV6-1	-
CASSHGGELSIYF	TGTGCCAGCAGCCATGGGGGAGAATTATCCATATATTTT	-	TRBJ1-3	TRBV3-1	many
CASSPSGNQETQYF	TGTGCCAGCAGTCCAAGCGGAAACCAAGAGACCCAGTACTTC	-	TRBJ2-5	TRBV6-5	many
CASSVGGQGVGNTIYF	TGTGCCAGCAGCGTAGGGGGACAGGGAGTCGGAAACACCATATATTTT	TRBD1	TRBJ1-3	TRBV9	many
CASKRSTGGGGTQYF	TGTGCCAGCAAACGATCAACGGGTGGGGGGGGGACCCAGTACTTC	TRBD2	TRBJ2-5	TRBV2	once
CASSLVPRQGPSTDTQYF	TGTGCTAGCAGCTTAGTCCCCCGACAGGGGCCTAGCACAGATACGCAGTATTTT	TRBD1	TRBJ2-3	TRBV7-7	many
CASSLQGANYGYTF	TGTGCCAGCAGCTTGCAGGGAGCTAACTATGGCTACACCTTC	-	TRBJ1-2	TRBV7-2	-
CAIGEGALGANVLTF	TGTGCCATCGGTGAGGGGGCTCTAGGGGCCAACGTCCTGACTTTC	TRBD1	TRBJ2-6	TRBV10-3	many
CASSAQRAGGPREQYF	TGTGCCAGCAGTGCCCAGAGGGCGGGAGGGCCGCGGGAGCAGTACTTC	TRBD2	TRBJ2-7	TRBV27	many
CASSPLRDSNYGYTF	TGTGCCAGCTCACCACTTCGGGACAGCAACTATGGCTACACCTTC	TRBD1	TRBJ1-2	TRBV18	many
CASSRRDRANVLTF	TGTGCCAGCAGCCGCCGGGACAGGGCCAACGTCCTGACTTTC	-	TRBJ2-6	TRBV5-4	-
CASSLVPGSYNSPLHF	TGTGCCAGCAGCTTAGTCCCGGGCTCCTATAATTCACCCCTCCACTTT	-	TRBJ1-6	TRBV11-3	-
CASSFAHGTGATGELFF	TGTGCCAGCAGCTTTGCCCACGGGACAGGGGCCACCGGGGAGCTGTTTTTT	TRBD1	TRBJ2-2	TRBV7-9	many
CASSLAGGPQHF	TGTGCCAGCAGCTTAGCCGGGGGGCCCCAGCATTTT	-	TRBJ1-5	TRBV11-2	many
CASSAGGMGTPLHF	TGTGCCAGCAGTGCCGGAGGTATGGGTACACCCCTCCACTTT	-	TRBJ1-6	TRBV2	-
CASSQVSGRKGETQYF	TGTGCCAGCAGCCAAGTTAGCGGGAGGAAGGGAGAGACCCAGTACTTC	TRBD2	TRBJ2-5	TRBV4-2	many
CASSRDRSGTQYF	TGTGCCAGTAGCCGAGACAGGTCCGGGACCCAGTACTTC	-	TRBJ2-5	TRBV19	many